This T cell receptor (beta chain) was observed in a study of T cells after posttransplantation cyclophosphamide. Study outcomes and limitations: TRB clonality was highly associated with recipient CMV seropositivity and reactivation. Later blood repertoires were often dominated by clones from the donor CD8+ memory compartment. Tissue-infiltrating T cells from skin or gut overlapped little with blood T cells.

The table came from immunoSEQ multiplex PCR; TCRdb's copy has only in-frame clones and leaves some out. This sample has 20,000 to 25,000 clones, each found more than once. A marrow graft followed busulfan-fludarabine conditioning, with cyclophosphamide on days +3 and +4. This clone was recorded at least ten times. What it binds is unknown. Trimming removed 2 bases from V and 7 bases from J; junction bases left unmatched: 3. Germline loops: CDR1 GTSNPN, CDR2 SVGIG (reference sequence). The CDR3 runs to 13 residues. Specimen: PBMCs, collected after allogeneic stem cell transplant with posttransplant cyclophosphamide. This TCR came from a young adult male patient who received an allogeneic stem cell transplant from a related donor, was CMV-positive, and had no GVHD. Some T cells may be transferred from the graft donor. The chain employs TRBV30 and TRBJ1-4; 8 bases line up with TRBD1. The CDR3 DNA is TGTGCCTGGAGTTCACAGGGGGGTGAAAAACTGTTTTTT. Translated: CAWSSQGGEKLFF.